The next 20 T cell receptor beta chains were all read from a single sample in a study of blood T cell repertoires in COVID-19. Using immunoSEQ multiplex PCR, the repertoire was profiled, and TCRdb retains in-frame clones only, with some absent. The sample holds 85,000 to 100,000 clones, about 82% seen once. Sequenced sample: peripheral blood. Receptors were obtained from a woman aged 60-70 years in a cohort sampled during active or convalescent COVID-19.

J is TRBJ2-5 and V is TRBV7-9, with TRBD1 matching over 8 bases. Losses at the gene ends were 5 bases for V and 5 bases for J; bases not matched to a gene: 10. This CDR3 comprises 15 residues. In germline, CDR1 is SEHNR, CDR2 FQNEAQ (reference sequence). CDR3 DNA: TGTGCCAGCAGCCAGCGGACAGGGACAGGCGAGACCCAGTACTTC. Protein product: CASSQRTGTGETQYF.

V and J are TRBV3-1 (or the pseudogene TRBV3-2) and TRBJ1-2, with D perhaps TRBD1 (5 bases). Trimming took off 3 bases at V and 0 bases at J, with 20 bases between the two ends. Per the germline V gene, CDR1 is LGHDT and CDR2 is YNNKEL (reference sequence). The CDR3 is 18 residues long. The CDR3 reads CASSQGGPGHLANYGYTF. In DNA, the CDR3 is TGTGCCAGCAGCCAGGGGGGACCCGGACATTTAGCTAACTATGGCTACACCTTC.

This clone turned up a few times. J is TRBJ2-2 and V is TRBV7-8; 13 bases map to TRBD2. This CDR3 is built from 18 residues. After removal of 4 bases from V and 4 bases from J, the junction contained 9 bases not matched to a gene. CDR1 and CDR2 (germline): SGHVS, FQNEAQ. In DNA, the CDR3 is TGTGCCAGCAGCTCCAGGACTAGCGGGAGAGGGATCACCGGGGAGCTGTTTTTT. Its protein is CASSSRTSGRGITGELFF.

The CDR3: CASSQGTGMDTIYF. As DNA, the CDR3 is TGTGCCAGCAGCCAAGGGACAGGGATGGACACCATATATTTT. The chain recombines TRBV4-2 with TRBJ1-3; the match to TRBD1 covers 8 bases. Unmatched junction bases numbered 4, after V lost 1 base and J lost 8 bases. CDR1 and CDR2 from the germline V gene are LGHNA and YNFKEQ. This CDR3 comprises 14 residues.

The chain employs TRBV3-1 (or the pseudogene TRBV3-2) and TRBJ1-1; D is uncertain. There are 15 residues in the CDR3. V was pared by 1 base and J by 1 base, with 10 bases between. Germline CDR1 reads LGHDT; CDR2 reads YNNKEL (reference sequence). The DNA of the CDR3 is TGTGCCAGCAGCCAAGGTTGGCAAAGGAACACTGAAGCTTTCTTT. This encodes CASSQGWQRNTEAFF.

V usage is TRBV10-3 and J usage is TRBJ1-2; no reliable D call. V was pared by 0 bases and J by 1 base, with 12 bases between. This CDR3 is built from 16 residues. Germline CDR1 is ENHRY and CDR2 is SYGVKD. The CDR3 protein is CAISESASNLNYGYTF. CDR3 bases: TGTGCCATCAGTGAGTCGGCCAGTAACCTTAACTATGGCTACACCTTC.

This clone came up many times. The genes are TRBV19 and TRBJ1-2; weak D call: TRBD1 (6 bases). The germline CDR1 and CDR2 sequences are LNHDA and SQIVND (reference sequence). CDR3 length: 14 residues. V shed 7 bases and J shed 4 bases, with 16 bases lying between them. The CDR3 loop reads CASTAGAPGYGYTF. In DNA form, the CDR3 reads TGTGCCAGTACCGCAGGGGCTCCTGGCTATGGCTACACCTTC.

This chain uses TRBV27 with TRBJ2-1; TRBD2 matches at 10 bases. The length of the CDR3 is 15 residues. J lost 8 bases, V lost 3 bases, and 7 bases had no gene match. Germline V gene sequence: CDR1 MNHEY, CDR2 SMNVEV (reference sequence). DNA for the CDR3: TGTGCCAGCAGTTTTCCTAGCGGGAGATTATATGAGCAGTTCTTC. It is translated as CASSFPSGRLYEQFF.

V is TRBV2 and J is TRBJ1-2; tentatively, D is TRBD1 (6 bases). The CDR3 contains 14 residues. The germline CDR1 and CDR2 sequences are SNHLY and FYNNEI. The V end lost 8 bases, the J end lost 6 bases, and 19 bases lay between the germline ends. CDR3: CASEGSGGADGYTF. The CDR3 coding sequence is TGTGCCAGCGAGGGTAGCGGGGGGGCCGATGGCTACACCTTC.

The V gene is TRBV6-5, the J gene TRBJ1-1; TRBD1 matches at 11 bases. V shed 5 bases, J shed 1 base, and the junction held 3 bases outside the gene matches. Germline V CDR1 and CDR2: MNHEY, SVGAGI. The CDR3 sequence is 15 residues long. This CDR3 is CASSRTGGANTEAFF. In nucleotides, the CDR3 is TGTGCCAGCAGTCGGACAGGGGGCGCGAACACTGAAGCTTTCTTT.

The V and J genes are TRBV5-4 and TRBJ2-3, with D hard to call. Trimming removed 0 bases at V and 4 bases at J, with 9 bases between. Germline V lookup: CDR1 SGHNT, CDR2 YYREEE (reference sequence). This CDR3 contains 14 residues. The DNA of the CDR3 is TGTGCCAGCAGCTTGGCTCAGGCTTCAGATACGCAGTATTTT. Protein sequence: CASSLAQASDTQYF.

This clone showed up just once. The chain employs TRBV5-8 and TRBJ1-4; the match to TRBD1 covers 12 bases. The V and J ends lost 4 bases and 8 bases, in that order; junction bases with no gene match: 12. This CDR3 spans 17 amino acids. Per the germline V gene, CDR1 is SGHTS and CDR2 is YDEGEE. The CDR3 spells CASSLPGQGAMAEKLFF. CDR3 sequence (DNA): TGTGCCAGCAGCCTTCCGGGACAGGGGGCGATGGCGGAAAAACTGTTTTTT.

The chain combines TRBV2 with TRBJ2-5, with D possibly TRBD2 on 7 matching bases. Between the trimmed V and J ends, which lost 6 bases and 1 base, there was a span of 18 bases. Germline V gives CDR1 SNHLY, CDR2 FYNNEI. There are 16 residues in the CDR3. This CDR3 is CASSPGGGRLQETQYF. CDR3 in DNA: TGTGCCAGCAGCCCTGGGGGGGGCCGGCTCCAAGAGACCCAGTACTTC.

The CDR3 nucleotides are TGTGCCAGCAGCCAAGATCTGAGACAGGTGGGCGAGCAGTACTTC. It is translated as CASSQDLRQVGEQYF. The chain is built from TRBV4-2 and TRBJ2-7, with a possible D match to TRBD1 (6 bases). In germline, CDR1 is LGHNA, CDR2 YNFKEQ. CDR3 length equals 15 residues. The germline V and J ends were trimmed by 0 bases and 6 bases, with 15 bases remaining between them.

The chain employs TRBV3-1 (or the pseudogene TRBV3-2) and TRBJ2-5; 7 bases are shared with TRBD1. V dropped 2 bases and J dropped 1; count of bases not matched to a gene: 10. CDR1 is LGHDT and CDR2 is YNNKEL in the germline V gene (reference sequence). The CDR3 length is 17 residues. CDR3 loop: CASSQTRLTGPQETQYF. DNA of the CDR3: TGTGCCAGCAGCCAAACCCGGTTGACAGGGCCCCAAGAGACCCAGTACTTC.

The chain recombines TRBV6-5 with TRBJ1-1; 7 bases are shared with TRBD1. The CDR3 is 12 residues long. The germline V gene has CDR1 MNHEY and CDR2 SVGAGI. V trimming: 5 bases; J trimming: 4 bases; junction bases outside the gene matches: 1. The CDR3 DNA reads TGTGCCAGCAGTAGGACAGGCACTGAAGCTTTCTTT. It codes for CASSRTGTEAFF.

The chain links TRBV7-9 to TRBJ2-1; the D is unclear. Per the germline V gene, CDR1 is SEHNR and CDR2 is FQNEAQ (reference sequence). The V end was cut by 1 base, the J end by 13 bases, with 14 bases between. The CDR3 spans 13 residues. The CDR3 region has the DNA TGTGCCAGCAGCTTAGAGACCTCGGCTAGTCAGTTCTTC. It specifies CASSLETSASQFF.

DNA for the CDR3: TGTGCCAGCAGACAGACAGGGATGAATTCACCCCTCCACTTT. Translating gives CASRQTGMNSPLHF. J is TRBJ1-6 and V is TRBV4-2, with 7 positions matching TRBD1. The J segment lost 7 bases and the V segment lost 6 bases, leaving 6 bases of the junction unmatched. This CDR3 has 14 amino acids. Germline V gene data show CDR1 as LGHNA and CDR2 as YNFKEQ.

The rearrangement joins TRBV6-1 to TRBJ2-7, with a possible D match to TRBD1 (6 bases). The CDR3 has 13 amino acids. Germline-derived CDR1 and CDR2 are MNHNS and SASEGT. Trimming cost V 3 bases and J 9 bases, with 15 bases left between them. CDR3 nucleotides: TGTGCCAGCAGTGAGTGGACAGCAGAAATGCAGTACTTC. It specifies CASSEWTAEMQYF.

The chain carries TRBV6-1 and TRBJ1-2, with D possibly TRBD1 on 5 matching bases. CDR3 length equals 16 residues. V dropped 4 bases and J dropped 7 bases, with 22 bases sitting between them. Germline V CDR1 and CDR2: MNHNS, SASEGT. The CDR3 loop reads CASSATGDWTRSGYTF. DNA for the CDR3: TGTGCCAGCAGTGCAACGGGGGACTGGACGCGGAGTGGCTACACCTTC.